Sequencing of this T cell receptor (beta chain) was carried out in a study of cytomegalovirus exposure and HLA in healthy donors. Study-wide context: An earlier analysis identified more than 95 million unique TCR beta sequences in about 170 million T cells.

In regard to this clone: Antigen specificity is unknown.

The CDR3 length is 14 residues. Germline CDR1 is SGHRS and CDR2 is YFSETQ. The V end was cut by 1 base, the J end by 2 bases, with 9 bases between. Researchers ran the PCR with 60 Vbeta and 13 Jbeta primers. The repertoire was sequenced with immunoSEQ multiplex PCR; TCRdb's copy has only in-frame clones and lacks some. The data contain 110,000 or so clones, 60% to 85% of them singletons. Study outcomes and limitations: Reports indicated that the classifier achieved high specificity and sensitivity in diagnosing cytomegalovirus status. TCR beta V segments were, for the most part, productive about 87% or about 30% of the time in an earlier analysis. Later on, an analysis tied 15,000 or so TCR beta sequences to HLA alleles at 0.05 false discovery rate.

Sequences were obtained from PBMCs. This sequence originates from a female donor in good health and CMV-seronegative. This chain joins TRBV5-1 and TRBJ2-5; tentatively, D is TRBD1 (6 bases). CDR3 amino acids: CASSLTGQQETQYF. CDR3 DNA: TGCGCCAGCAGCTTGACCGGACAGCAAGAGACCCAGTACTTC. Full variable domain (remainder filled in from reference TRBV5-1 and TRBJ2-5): KAGVTQTPRYLIKTRGQQVTLSCSPISGHRSVSWYQQTPGQGLQFLFEYFSETQRNKGNFPGRFSGRQFSNSRSEMNVSTLELGDSALYLCASSLTGQQETQYFGPGTRLLVL.